The rows below give T cell receptor beta chains drawn from one sample of a study of cytomegalovirus exposure and HLA in healthy donors. Sequenced by immunoSEQ multiplex PCR; TCRdb stores in-frame clones only, minus some. This table has fewer than 250,000 clones, about four fifths appearing once. Material: PBMCs. Receptor source: a man aged 35 to 55 in good health and CMV-seropositive. Both conserved end residues are part of each CDR3. The D gene is left open where the match is weak. Not all rows give a size; the values are once, few, many and, for expanded clones, a class.

clone_size: few
v_call: TRBV4-2
d_call: TRBD1
j_call: TRBJ1-1
cdr3_nt: TGTGCCAGCAGCCAGGACAGGGGAGGAGCTGAAGCTTTCTTT
cdr3_aa: CASSQDRGGAEAFF

clone_size: few
v_call: TRBV7-3
d_call: TRBD1
j_call: TRBJ1-1
cdr3_nt: TGTGCCAGCAGCTTAAGGGGGGACAGATGGAACACTGAAGCTTTCTTT
cdr3_aa: CASSLRGDRWNTEAFF

clone_size: -
v_call: TRBV5-6
d_call: -
j_call: TRBJ1-3
cdr3_nt: TGTGCCAGCAGCCCCGGCGGCTCTGGAAACACCATATATTTT
cdr3_aa: CASSPGGSGNTIYF

clone_size: -
v_call: TRBV10-1
d_call: -
j_call: TRBJ1-1
cdr3_nt: TGCGCCAGCAGTGAGGAGGGGGACACTGAAGCTTTCTTT
cdr3_aa: CASSEEGDTEAFF

clone_size: -
v_call: TRBV7-9
d_call: TRBD2
j_call: TRBJ2-2
cdr3_nt: TGTGCCAGCAGCTTAGTGGGAGGGGCGCCTACCGGGGAGCTGTTTTTT
cdr3_aa: CASSLVGGAPTGELFF

clone_size: -
v_call: TRBV19
d_call: -
j_call: TRBJ1-2
cdr3_nt: TGTGCCAGTATCTCGGAGCCGGGGTTTGACTACACCTTC
cdr3_aa: CASISEPGFDYTF

clone_size: -
v_call: TRBV4-1
d_call: -
j_call: TRBJ2-1
cdr3_nt: TGCGCCAGCAGCCAACTACTAGCTTACAATGAGCAGTTCTTC
cdr3_aa: CASSQLLAYNEQFF

clone_size: -
v_call: TRBV9
d_call: TRBD2
j_call: TRBJ2-3
cdr3_nt: TGTGCCAGCAGCGGGACTAGCGGAGGCACAGATACGCAGTATTTT
cdr3_aa: CASSGTSGGTDTQYF

clone_size: -
v_call: TRBV27
d_call: -
j_call: TRBJ1-2
cdr3_nt: TGTGCCAGCAGCCCCTCCCGCACAGATCTCTATGGCTACACCTTC
cdr3_aa: CASSPSRTDLYGYTF

clone_size: few
v_call: TRBV6-5
d_call: TRBD1
j_call: TRBJ1-5
cdr3_nt: TGTGCCAGCAGAGGGGACAGGACCAGCAATCAGCCCCAGCATTTT
cdr3_aa: CASRGDRTSNQPQHF

clone_size: -
v_call: TRBV27
d_call: -
j_call: TRBJ2-2
cdr3_nt: TGTGCCAGCAGTTTCTGGGCGGTCGAGGGCACCGGGGAGCTGTTTTTT
cdr3_aa: CASSFWAVEGTGELFF

clone_size: -
v_call: TRBV4-1
d_call: -
j_call: TRBJ1-3
cdr3_nt: TGCGCCAGCAGCCCTGGTAGCTCTGGAAACACCATATATTTT
cdr3_aa: CASSPGSSGNTIYF

clone_size: -
v_call: TRBV6-5
d_call: -
j_call: TRBJ2-1
cdr3_nt: TGTGCCAGCAGTTACCCCCCTCCGAGGAATGAGCAGTTCTTC
cdr3_aa: CASSYPPPRNEQFF

clone_size: -
v_call: TRBV28
d_call: TRBD1
j_call: TRBJ2-7
cdr3_nt: TGTGCCAGCAGTTTATTGGGGACAGATAGCTCCTACGAGCAGTACTTC
cdr3_aa: CASSLLGTDSSYEQYF

clone_size: -
v_call: TRBV6-6
d_call: TRBD2
j_call: TRBJ2-7
cdr3_nt: TGTGCCAGCAGTTACACGCGGGAGGCCTCCTACGAGCAGTACTTC
cdr3_aa: CASSYTREASYEQYF

clone_size: -
v_call: TRBV7-9
d_call: -
j_call: TRBJ2-5
cdr3_nt: TGTGCCAGCAGCACCACTAGTCTAGAGACCCAGTACTTC
cdr3_aa: CASSTTSLETQYF

clone_size: -
v_call: TRBV7-2
d_call: -
j_call: TRBJ1-2
cdr3_nt: TGTGCCAGCAGCTTATGGGAGTCCTGGAACTATGGCTACACCTTC
cdr3_aa: CASSLWESWNYGYTF

clone_size: -
v_call: TRBV4-1
d_call: -
j_call: TRBJ1-5
cdr3_nt: TGCGCCAGCAGCCAAGTCATCGGAGTTCAGCCCCAGCATTTT
cdr3_aa: CASSQVIGVQPQHF

clone_size: few
v_call: TRBV19
d_call: TRBD1
j_call: TRBJ2-1
cdr3_nt: TGTGCCAGTAGTATCAGGGACAGCTCCTACAATGAGCAGTTCTTC
cdr3_aa: CASSIRDSSYNEQFF

clone_size: few
v_call: TRBV7-9
d_call: TRBD2
j_call: TRBJ2-5
cdr3_nt: TGTGCCAGCAGCGCCCGGACTAGCTGGGAGACCCAGTACTTC
cdr3_aa: CASSARTSWETQYF

clone_size: -
v_call: TRBV6-6
d_call: TRBD1
j_call: TRBJ2-2
cdr3_nt: TGTGCCAGCAGTCCCAGACAGGGGGCAGGTGGGGAGCTGTTTTTT
cdr3_aa: CASSPRQGAGGELFF

clone_size: -
v_call: TRBV19
d_call: -
j_call: TRBJ2-7
cdr3_nt: TGTGCCAGTAGTATATCCGCCGGGTTAGCCGCCTACGAGCAGTACTTC
cdr3_aa: CASSISAGLAAYEQYF

clone_size: -
v_call: TRBV29-1
d_call: -
j_call: TRBJ1-1
cdr3_nt: TGCAGCGTCGCACCGGGGACTGAAGCTTTCTTT
cdr3_aa: CSVAPGTEAFF

clone_size: -
v_call: TRBV4-1
d_call: -
j_call: TRBJ2-7
cdr3_nt: TGCGCCAGCAGCTCTCCGCAGGGCAGGAACGAGCAGTACTTC
cdr3_aa: CASSSPQGRNEQYF

clone_size: -
v_call: TRBV2
d_call: TRBD1
j_call: TRBJ2-4
cdr3_nt: TGTGCCAGCAGTGAAAAACAGGGGGTCAAAAACATTCAGTACTTC
cdr3_aa: CASSEKQGVKNIQYF

clone_size: -
v_call: TRBV6-5
d_call: -
j_call: TRBJ1-6
cdr3_nt: TGTGCCAGCAGTTACCAGGGGCTCGGGTCACCCCTCCACTTT
cdr3_aa: CASSYQGLGSPLHF

clone_size: -
v_call: TRBV7-9
d_call: -
j_call: TRBJ2-1
cdr3_nt: TGTTCCAGCACCCCCTTAGCAGGGTGGGGGGTATTAGGGACGGAGCAGTTCTTC
cdr3_aa: CSSTPLAGWGVLGTEQFF

clone_size: -
v_call: TRBV12-5
d_call: TRBD2
j_call: TRBJ2-1
cdr3_nt: TGTGCTAGTGGTGGGACTAGCGTTGAGCAGTTCTTC
cdr3_aa: CASGGTSVEQFF

clone_size: -
v_call: TRBV29-1
d_call: TRBD2
j_call: TRBJ2-1
cdr3_nt: TGCAGCGGGCGGGGGTTTAACCAAAATGAGCAGTTCTTC
cdr3_aa: CSGRGFNQNEQFF

clone_size: -
v_call: TRBV6-1
d_call: -
j_call: TRBJ2-7
cdr3_nt: TGTGCCAGCAGTGACCCTGTGACAGGCCTCTCCTACGAGCAGTACTTC
cdr3_aa: CASSDPVTGLSYEQYF

clone_size: -
v_call: TRBV30
d_call: -
j_call: TRBJ2-1
cdr3_nt: TGTGCCTGGAGTGCGGGGGTTTTTTCAGATGAGCAGTTCTTC
cdr3_aa: CAWSAGVFSDEQFF

clone_size: -
v_call: TRBV19
d_call: TRBD1
j_call: TRBJ2-5
cdr3_nt: TGTGCCAGTGGGACGGACAGGCAGAGAGAGACCCAGTACTTC
cdr3_aa: CASGTDRQRETQYF

clone_size: -
v_call: TRBV7-7
d_call: -
j_call: TRBJ2-7
cdr3_nt: TGTGCTAGCAGTCTTCGGGACACCTCCTCCTACGAGCAGTACTTC
cdr3_aa: CASSLRDTSSYEQYF

clone_size: -
v_call: TRBV14
d_call: -
j_call: TRBJ1-2
cdr3_nt: TGTGCCAGCAGCCAACCGGGGGGGAACGCCTATGGCTACACCTTC
cdr3_aa: CASSQPGGNAYGYTF

clone_size: -
v_call: TRBV18
d_call: TRBD1
j_call: TRBJ2-2
cdr3_nt: TGTGCCAGCTCACTGCGACAGGGGGCAACCGGGGAGCTGTTTTTT
cdr3_aa: CASSLRQGATGELFF

clone_size: -
v_call: TRBV13
d_call: -
j_call: TRBJ1-1
cdr3_nt: TGTGCCAGCAGCCCTACAGAGAACACTGAAGCTTTCTTT
cdr3_aa: CASSPTENTEAFF

clone_size: -
v_call: TRBV7-3
d_call: -
j_call: TRBJ2-2
cdr3_nt: TGTGCCAGCAGCCCACCGGGCACCGGGGAGCTGTTTTTT
cdr3_aa: CASSPPGTGELFF

clone_size: -
v_call: TRBV5-1
d_call: -
j_call: TRBJ1-1
cdr3_nt: TGCGCCAGCAGCTACGCACAGGATTTCTCTGAAGCTTTCTTT
cdr3_aa: CASSYAQDFSEAFF

clone_size: -
v_call: TRBV11-2
d_call: -
j_call: TRBJ1-3
cdr3_nt: TGTGCCAGCAGCTTTCAGGGTTACTCTGGAAACACCATATATTTT
cdr3_aa: CASSFQGYSGNTIYF

clone_size: -
v_call: TRBV2
d_call: -
j_call: TRBJ1-1
cdr3_nt: TGTGCCAGCTCCCCGGCTAAATTCACCGAGCGGAACACTGAAGCTTTCTTT
cdr3_aa: CASSPAKFTERNTEAFF

clone_size: -
v_call: TRBV6-6
d_call: -
j_call: TRBJ1-6
cdr3_nt: TGTGCCAGCACCGTCAGCTCCTATAATTCACCCCTCCACTTT
cdr3_aa: CASTVSSYNSPLHF

clone_size: -
v_call: TRBV19
d_call: -
j_call: TRBJ2-3
cdr3_nt: TGTGCCAGTAGTATACCTACAGATACGCAGTATTTT
cdr3_aa: CASSIPTDTQYF

clone_size: -
v_call: TRBV15
d_call: -
j_call: TRBJ1-2
cdr3_nt: TGTGCCACCAGCAGAGACAGGGTTTGGGGCTACACCTTC
cdr3_aa: CATSRDRVWGYTF